The entry below gives a single TCR beta chain sequence along with its context. The data were taken from a study of blood T cell repertoires in COVID-19. Original processing methods: For nucleated cells, counts were estimated from reference gene primer amplification. Clones were read by immunoSEQ multiplex PCR, and TCRdb kept only the in-frame ones, dropping some. Clonal size and the V and J genes are those of that table, whereas D and trimming came from the DNA. The sample includes about 400,000 clones, around nine tenths of them seen just once. This CDR3 comprises 13 residues. Trimming took 3 bases from V and 0 from J, leaving 4 bases between them.

This receptor was identified in a human donor in a cohort sampled during active COVID-19. What was sequenced was peripheral blood. The V and J genes are TRBV12-3 or TRBV12-4 and TRBJ2-3; D uncertain. The CDR3, as DNA: TGTGCCAGCAGTTTGGCTAGCACAGATACGCAGTATTTT. Protein product: CASSLASTDTQYF.